The rows below give T cell receptor beta chains drawn from one sample of a study of early T cells in non-severe SARS-CoV-2 infection. TCRdb re-called the 5' RACE reads through MiXCR, storing one row per CDR3 protein. The sample contains almost 30,000 distinct CDR3 sequences, around 5.7% of which appear only once. Sequences were obtained from whole blood. The receptors shown here come from an adult who was a healthcare worker with PCR-confirmed SARS-CoV-2 infection or an uninfected control (not recorded which). CDR3s include the opening cysteine and the closing phenylalanine or tryptophan. D genes are given only for firm matches. Clone size, where shown, is once, few, many, or a class for clones that have expanded.

j_call | clone_size | v_call | d_call | cdr3_length | cdr3_nt | cdr3_aa
TRBJ2-5 | many | TRBV4-3 | NA | 13 | TGCGCCAGCAGCCAGACTAGTTTTGAGACCCAGTACTTC | CASSQTSFETQYF
TRBJ2-7 | many | TRBV15 | NA | 14 | TGTGCCACCAGCAGAGCCGGGGGACAAGGCGAGCAGTACTTC | CATSRAGGQGEQYF
TRBJ1-6 | many | TRBV9 | TRBD1 | 14 | TGTGCCAGCAGCGTCAGACAGGGTGGTTCACCCCTCCACTTT | CASSVRQGGSPLHF
TRBJ2-7 | many | TRBV7-2 | TRBD2 | 16 | TGTGCCAGCAGCTTAAACGATGGCGGGGGATTCTACGAGCAGTACTTC | CASSLNDGGGFYEQYF
TRBJ2-3 | many | TRBV5-1 | NA | 15 | TGCGCCAGCAGCTTGGCCCTTGTCAGGGCAGATACGCAGTATTTT | CASSLALVRADTQYF
TRBJ1-2 | many | TRBV13 | TRBD1 | 14 | TGTGCCAGCAGCTTAGGCAGGGGGCGCGGCGGCTACACCTTC | CASSLGRGRGGYTF
TRBJ2-3 | many | TRBV20-1 | NA | 18 | TGCAGTGCTAGTCCGACAGACGCCCCTGAAGCGAGCACAGATACGCAGTATTTT | CSASPTDAPEASTDTQYF
TRBJ1-1 | many | TRBV7-2 | NA | 14 | TGTGCCAGCAGCTTAGCCTGGGTGAACACTGAAGCTTTCTTT | CASSLAWVNTEAFF
TRBJ2-3 | many | TRBV25-1 | TRBD1 | 12 | TGTGCCAGCTGCAGGGGGACAGATACGCAGTATTTT | CASCRGTDTQYF
TRBJ2-3 | NA | TRBV24-1 | NA | 8 | TGTGCCACCAGTACGCAGTATTTT | CATSTQYF
TRBJ2-7 | few | TRBV28 | NA | 13 | TGTGCCAGCAGTCGCGTAGATGGTAGTGAGCAGTACTTC | CASSRVDGSEQYF
TRBJ2-5 | many | TRBV28 | NA | 15 | TGTGCCAGCAGTTCCCCAGGAGGGGGCGGGGAGACCCAGTACTTC | CASSSPGGGGETQYF
TRBJ1-2 | many | TRBV7-2 | NA | 19 | TGTGCCAGCAGCTTAAGGCTGAAGTATTCGGGGACATATCCCTATGGCTACACCTTC | CASSLRLKYSGTYPYGYTF
TRBJ2-7 | many | TRBV7-3 | NA | 13 | TGTGCCAGCAGCCCCGCGGGCCCGGGCGAGCAGTACTTC | CASSPAGPGEQYF
TRBJ2-5 | many | TRBV20-1 | NA | 15 | TGCAGTGCTAGAGATTTTAAAAGGGGCCAAGAGACCCAGTACTTC | CSARDFKRGQETQYF
TRBJ2-2 | few | TRBV3-1 | NA | 16 | TGTGCCAGCAGCCCATCCCCGCCCGCTAATGGCGGGGAGCTGTTTTTT | CASSPSPPANGGELFF
TRBJ1-1 | few | TRBV12-3/TRBV12-4 | NA | 14 | TGTGCCAGCAGTTTCGGGGACCCGGGGGCTGAAGCTTTCTTT | CASSFGDPGAEAFF
TRBJ1-3 | many | TRBV6-6 | NA | 13 | TGTGCCAGCAGCCGGACGGTCGGAAACACCATATATTTT | CASSRTVGNTIYF
TRBJ1-1 | many | TRBV7-6 | NA | 14 | TGTGCCAGCAGCTTAGCGACAGGTGGGACTGAAGCTTTCTTT | CASSLATGGTEAFF
TRBJ2-2 | many | TRBV7-2 | NA | 13 | TGTGCCAGCAGCTTAGGATACACCGGGGAGCTGTTTTTT | CASSLGYTGELFF
TRBJ1-4 | many | TRBV20-1 | NA | 15 | TGCAGTGCTAGTCGCTTACAATCACAAATGATGAAACTGTTTTTT | CSASRLQSQMMKLFF
TRBJ1-1 | few | TRBV27 | NA | 13 | TGTGCCAGCAGTTTATTGGGCGGCACTGAAGCTTTCTTT | CASSLLGGTEAFF
TRBJ1-6 | few | TRBV5-6 | NA | 15 | TGTGCCAGCAGCGAGATTAATGGGGGGAATTCACCCCTCCACTTT | CASSEINGGNSPLHF
TRBJ1-6 | many | TRBV7-9 | NA | 15 | TGTGCCAGCAGCTTAGCCGGCAGATCCAATTCACCCCTCCACTTT | CASSLAGRSNSPLHF
TRBJ2-3 | many | TRBV6-5 | TRBD1 | 16 | TGTGCCAGCAGTTACTGGGCGGGACAGGGCACAGATACGCAGTATTTT | CASSYWAGQGTDTQYF
TRBJ2-3 | NA | TRBV7-2 | TRBD2 | 17 | TGTGCCAGCAGCCTCCGACTAGCGGGGGGCCCCCGAGATACGCAGTATTTT | CASSLRLAGGPRDTQYF
TRBJ2-6 | many | TRBV3-1 | NA | 16 | TGTGCCAGCAGTAAGGATTGGGGCTCTGGGGCCAACGTCCTGACTTTC | CASSKDWGSGANVLTF
TRBJ2-5 | many | TRBV7-2 | NA | 14 | TGTGCCAGCAGCCCCGGTATAGCCGGGGAGACCCAGTACTTC | CASSPGIAGETQYF
TRBJ2-3 | few | TRBV5-1 | TRBD2 | 16 | TGCGCCAGCAGCTTAGGACTAGCGGGGGTCACAGATACGCAGTATTTT | CASSLGLAGVTDTQYF
TRBJ1-5 | many | TRBV7-2 | NA | 13 | TGTGCCAGCAGCCCCGGTCACAATCAGCCCCAGCATTTT | CASSPGHNQPQHF
TRBJ2-1 | few | TRBV29-1 | NA | 13 | TGCAGCCTTGAGTGGGGGAGATACAATGAGCAGTTCTTC | CSLEWGRYNEQFF
TRBJ2-6 | many | TRBV5-1 | NA | 16 | TGCGCCAGCAGCCCTGGGACCCTCGGTGGGGCCAACGTCCTGACTTTC | CASSPGTLGGANVLTF
TRBJ2-5 | NA | TRBV6-5 | NA | 14 | TGTGCCAGCAGTACGGACGGCCAGTCAAGTACCCAGTACTTC | CASSTDGQSSTQYF
TRBJ2-3 | NA | TRBV28 | TRBD2 | 16 | TGTGCCAGCAGTTCGGGACTAGCGGAACCGAGGGATACGCAGTATTTT | CASSSGLAEPRDTQYF
TRBJ2-5 | many | TRBV29-1 | TRBD1 | 13 | TGCAGCGTCAAGGGACAGTATCAAGAGACCCAGTACTTC | CSVKGQYQETQYF
TRBJ2-4 | medium-sized | TRBV29-1 | NA | 16 | TGCAGCGTTGGGGTAACGGACCCCTTAGCCAAAAACATTCAGTACTTC | CSVGVTDPLAKNIQYF
TRBJ1-1 | NA | TRBV21-1 | NA | 15 | TGTGCCAGCAGGAGGGCCAGGGGTGTGAACACTGAAGCTTTCTTT | CASRRARGVNTEAFF
TRBJ1-1 | many | TRBV4-2 | TRBD1 | 16 | TGTGCCAGCAGCCTGCGGACAGGGCCCCCGACAACTGAAGCTTTCTTT | CASSLRTGPPTTEAFF
TRBJ2-7 | NA | TRBV4-3 | NA | 14 | TGCGCCAGCAGCCAAGGGCCTAGGGCCTACGAGCAGTACTTC | CASSQGPRAYEQYF
TRBJ2-7 | many | TRBV7-8 | NA | 14 | TGTGCCAGCAGCCCAATACCGGGCTCCTACGAGCAGTACTTC | CASSPIPGSYEQYF
TRBJ1-1 | few | TRBV4-3 | TRBD1 | 14 | TGCGCCAGCAGCCAACGGACAGGGGACACTGAAGCTTTCTTT | CASSQRTGDTEAFF
TRBJ2-7 | many | TRBV7-2 | NA | 16 | TGTGCCAGCAGCCCCCCTAGTAAGGGGGGGCCTAACGAGCAGTACTTC | CASSPPSKGGPNEQYF
TRBJ1-3 | NA | TRBV14 | NA | 17 | TGTGCCAGCAGCCAAGCGCGCGTAACATGGGCTGGAAACACCATATATTTT | CASSQARVTWAGNTIYF
TRBJ1-6 | many | TRBV28 | NA | 11 | TGTGCCAGCAGTTTCGAGTCACCCCTCCACTTT | CASSFESPLHF
TRBJ1-1 | few | TRBV9 | NA | 12 | TGTGCCAGCAGTTCCTCTCCCACTGAAGCTTTCTTT | CASSSSPTEAFF
TRBJ1-1 | NA | TRBV30 | TRBD1 | 19 | TGTGCCTGGAGTCCTTCTCTTATTACCGGGACAGGGGGCTTCGCTGAAGCTTTCTTT | CAWSPSLITGTGGFAEAFF
TRBJ2-1 | many | TRBV6-6 | NA | 17 | TGTGCCAGCAGTTACTCGATGGAAAGCCTCTCCTACAATGAGCAGTTCTTC | CASSYSMESLSYNEQFF
TRBJ2-2 | many | TRBV4-3 | TRBD2 | 18 | TGCGCCAGCAGCCTAGAACTAGCGGTGACTATTAACACCGGGGAGCTGTTTTTT | CASSLELAVTINTGELFF
TRBJ1-3 | many | TRBV12-3/TRBV12-4 | NA | 13 | TGTGCCAGCAGTTTAAACTCTGGAAACACCATATATTTT | CASSLNSGNTIYF
TRBJ2-6 | many | TRBV4-2 | TRBD1 | 14 | TGTGCCAGCAGCCGGGACAGTGAGGCCAACGTCCTGACTTTC | CASSRDSEANVLTF
TRBJ2-5 | once | TRBV7-2 | TRBD1 | 12 | TGTGCCAGCAGCTGGACAGGGGAGACCCAGTACTTC | CASSWTGETQYF
TRBJ1-6 | medium-sized | TRBV7-9 | NA | 15 | TGTGCCAGCAGCTTAGGGGAGGGGACCAATTCACCCCTCCACTTT | CASSLGEGTNSPLHF
TRBJ2-7 | many | TRBV29-1 | NA | 12 | TGCAGCGTTGTGGCCGCCGCCTACGAGCAGTACTTC | CSVVAAAYEQYF
TRBJ2-7 | many | TRBV7-9 | TRBD1 | 15 | TGTGCCAGCAGCTTCGCCCCCGGGACAGGGAACGAGCAGTACTTC | CASSFAPGTGNEQYF
TRBJ2-1 | many | TRBV5-6 | TRBD2 | 15 | TGTGCCAGCAGCGAGAGCGGGACTAGCGGGGCTGAGCAGTTCTTC | CASSESGTSGAEQFF
TRBJ1-5 | NA | TRBV10-3 | NA | 14 | TGTGCCATCGGGCCAGAGGGGAGCAATCAGCCCCAGCATTTT | CAIGPEGSNQPQHF
TRBJ2-3 | few | TRBV20-1 | NA | 15 | TGCAGTGCATTACAAGGCTGGGTTAGCACAGATACGCAGTATTTT | CSALQGWVSTDTQYF
TRBJ2-3 | NA | TRBV6-1 | NA | 14 | TGTGCCAGCAGGGAGGGGGAGGGCACAGATACGCAGTATTTT | CASREGEGTDTQYF
TRBJ2-7 | NA | TRBV28 | NA | 14 | TGTGCCAGCAGCCACAGGGTGCGGTCCTACGAGCAGTACTTC | CASSHRVRSYEQYF